This T cell receptor beta chain is from a study of T cells in Graves' hyperthyroidism and ophthalmopathy. Study in general: Peripheral blood sampling occurred at initial diagnosis, before any treatment.

Trimming left V 3 bases short and J 1 base short, with 18 bases between. Germline V lookup: CDR1 MGHRA, CDR2 YSYEKL. This CDR3 is 17 amino acids long. The source material, RNA transcripts, was used to amplify TCR beta CDR3 regions. HTBI primers were the set used in a first-round RT-PCR of the TCR CDR3. TCRdb called the multiplex PCR reads again in MiXCR, with one record for every CDR3 protein. The profile shows some 270,000 distinct CDR3 sequences, approximately 14% of them singletons. Clinical symptoms, serum thyroxine and TRAb, thyroid ultrasound and orbital computed tomography together formed the diagnostic basis. The PBMCs had their origin in 8.5 to 10 ml of fresh peripheral blood. Points from the study as a whole: The blood repertoire included most of the expanded thyroid clonotypes above 0.001.

A note on this clonotype: Antigen: not known.

The sequence came from a woman aged 35 to 49 with Graves' hyperthyroidism. This chain connects TRBV4-1 to TRBJ1-1; D perhaps matches TRBD1 (5 bases). The sample was blood. CDR3: CASSQGPQSGANTEAFF. The CDR3 nucleotides are TGCGCCAGCAGCCAGGGACCGCAGTCTGGGGCGAACACTGAAGCTTTCTTT.